These 17 T cell receptor beta chains came from one sample sequenced in a study of T cell repertoires in ileal Crohn's disease. Produced via immunoSEQ multiplex PCR; TCRdb's table is partial and in-frame only. This table holds approximately 9,400 clones, around three quarters found once. Sequencing was performed on ileal tissue. These receptors all come from an adult with Crohn's disease.

The rearrangement links TRBV7-6 to TRBJ1-1, with 7 bases fitting TRBD1. The J segment lost 3 bases and the V segment lost 3 bases, leaving 1 base of the junction unmatched. The CDR3 has 13 amino acids. Germline V CDR1 and CDR2: SGHVS, FNYEAQ. The CDR3: CASSFDRDTEAFF. The CDR3 DNA reads as TGTGCCAGCAGCTTTGACAGGGACACTGAAGCTTTCTTT.

This chain connects TRBV2 to TRBJ1-3; perhaps TRBD1 as D (5 bases). Germline-derived CDR1 and CDR2 are SNHLY and FYNNEI. V was pared by 6 bases and J by 2 bases, with 17 bases between. This CDR3 region has 16 residues. DNA of the CDR3: TGTGCCAGCAGGAAGGGGAGGGGCGAAGCTGGAAACACCATATATTTT. Translation gives CASRKGRGEAGNTIYF.

The chain recombines TRBV30 with TRBJ2-7; TRBD1 matches 8 bases. The ends lost 3 bases at V and 5 bases at J; junction bases unmatched: 15. The CDR3 is 16 residues long. Per the germline V gene, CDR1 is GTSNPN and CDR2 is SVGIG (reference sequence). The CDR3 loop is CAWSPGLRGLENEQYF. CDR3 DNA sequence: TGTGCCTGGAGCCCGGGTCTCAGGGGGCTTGAGAACGAGCAGTACTTC.

The gene calls are TRBV6-5 and TRBJ2-5, with D hard to call. The germline gives CDR1 MNHEY, CDR2 SVGAGI. Trimming took off 2 bases at V and 5 bases at J, with 9 bases between the two ends. The CDR3 has 13 residues. This CDR3 reads CASSYDARETQYF. CDR3 nucleotide sequence: TGTGCCAGCAGTTACGATGCGCGGGAGACCCAGTACTTC.

The rearrangement links TRBV9 to TRBJ1-4; the D gene is possibly TRBD1 (6 bases). Germline V CDR1 and CDR2: SGDLS, YYNGEE. The ends were cut back, 0 bases at V and 4 bases at J, with 7 bases in the middle. The CDR3 runs 14 residues. The CDR3 DNA reads TGTGCCAGCAGCGTAGCAGGGGATAATGAAAAACTGTTTTTT. Translated, it gives CASSVAGDNEKLFF. The variable domain in full, with the rest retrieved from reference TRBV9 and TRBJ1-4, is DSGVTQTPKHLITATGQRVTLRCSPRSGDLSVYWYQQSLDQGLQFLIQYYNGEERAKGNILERFSAQQFPDLHSELNLSSLELGDSALYFCASSVAGDNEKLFFGSGTQLSVL.

This clone was seen a single time. The junction shows a germline mismatch at one end, possibly a read error. This chain uses TRBV11-3 with TRBJ2-2, with 15 bases lining up with TRBD2. The length of the CDR3 is 18 residues. The V gene's germline CDR1 is SGHNT and CDR2 YENEEA. CDR3 in amino acids: CASSLDGLAGGPTGELFF. The CDR3 DNA sequence: TGTGCCAGCAGCCTAGACGGACTAGCGGGGGGGCCCACCGGGGAGCTGTTTTTT. Filled out from reference TRBV11-3 and TRBJ2-2, the complete variable domain reads EAGVVQSPRYKIIEKKQPVAFWCNPISGHNTLYWYLQNLGQGPELLIRYENEEAVDDSQLPKDRFSAERLKGVDSTLKIQPAELGDSAVYLCASSLDGLAGGPTGELFFGEGSRLTVL.

The J gene is TRBJ2-2, the V gene TRBV9; no firm D call. The germline gives CDR1 SGDLS, CDR2 YYNGEE. Trimming shortened V by 2 bases and J by 1 base, and 6 bases separated the two germline ends. CDR3 size: 14 residues. Here the CDR3 DNA reads TGTGCCAGCAGCGTGTCAGGGAACACCGGGGAGCTGTTTTTT. Protein: CASSVSGNTGELFF.

The chain carries TRBV9 and TRBJ1-1; TRBD1 is a possible D gene (5 bases). Germline CDR1 SGDLS, CDR2 YYNGEE. CDR3 length: 14 residues. Trimming took off 0 bases at V and 4 bases at J, with 10 bases between the two ends. The CDR3 spells CASSVAVQGTEAFF. In nucleotides, the CDR3 is TGTGCCAGCAGCGTAGCTGTGCAGGGCACTGAAGCTTTCTTT.

V is TRBV2 and J is TRBJ2-7; D is possibly TRBD1 (6 bases). Germline loops: CDR1 SNHLY, CDR2 FYNNEI. The CDR3 has 12 amino acids. V dropped 9 bases and J dropped 0 bases, with 9 bases sitting between them. In DNA, the CDR3 is TGTGCCAGAAGGGGGTACTCCTACGAGCAGTACTTC. This encodes CARRGYSYEQYF.

The chain couples TRBV7-3 to TRBJ1-1; TRBD1 is a possible D gene (5 bases). Trimming removed 0 bases at V and 0 bases at J, with 8 bases between. This CDR3 region has 15 residues. CDR1 is SGHTA, CDR2 FQGTGA, per germline. CDR3 residues: CASSLTTGVNTEAFF. DNA of the CDR3: TGTGCCAGCAGCTTAACAACAGGAGTGAACACTGAAGCTTTCTTT.

The chain employs TRBV2 and TRBJ2-1, with 9 bases fitting TRBD2. J was trimmed by 8 bases and V by 8 bases; bases with no gene match: 7. The CDR3 contains 13 residues. Germline CDR1 SNHLY, CDR2 FYNNEI. CDR3 residues: CASLATSGHEQFF. The DNA for the CDR3 is TGTGCCAGCTTAGCGACTAGCGGCCATGAGCAGTTCTTC.

The chain couples TRBV11-1 to TRBJ2-7; no reliable D call. CDR3 length: 14 amino acids. Germline values: CDR1 SGHAT, CDR2 FQDESV (reference sequence). Trimming took off 1 base at V and 2 bases at J, with 9 bases between the two ends. As DNA, the CDR3 is TGTGCCAGCAGCTTAGGTGGCAGAACCTACGAGCAGTACTTC. Translated: CASSLGGRTYEQYF.

V and J are TRBV19 and TRBJ2-1; 13 nucleotides align to TRBD2. This CDR3 has 17 amino acids. Germline V lookup: CDR1 LNHDA, CDR2 SQIVND (reference sequence). V gave up 7 bases and J gave up 1 base; unmatched junction bases: 7. The CDR3, as DNA: TGTGCCAGTACTGAACCGGGACTAGCGGGGTCCTACAATGAGCAGTTCTTC. Translated, it gives CASTEPGLAGSYNEQFF.

The gene calls are TRBV5-5 and TRBJ2-1; 7 nucleotides agree with TRBD2. This CDR3 is 17 amino acids long. Per germline, CDR1 SGHKS and CDR2 YYEKEE (reference sequence). V lost 5 bases, J lost 0 bases, and 11 bases stayed unmatched. CDR3 region: CASRGGVRADSYNEQFF. The CDR3 nucleotides read TGTGCCAGCAGGGGGGGGGTCCGGGCGGACTCCTACAATGAGCAGTTCTTC.

This chain connects TRBV7-9 to TRBJ2-7; D unresolved. CDR1 and CDR2 from the germline V gene are SEHNR and FQNEAQ (reference sequence). Trimming stripped 3 bases from V and 2 bases from J, with 5 bases between. The CDR3 is 12 residues long. This chain's CDR3 is CASSLSTYEQYF. The DNA for the CDR3 is TGTGCCAGCAGCTTGAGTACCTACGAGCAGTACTTC.

V gene TRBV4-1 combines with J gene TRBJ2-1; 8 bases are shared with TRBD1. This CDR3 region has 16 residues. The ends lost 0 bases at V and 7 bases at J; junction bases unmatched: 8. CDR1 and CDR2 from the germline V gene are MGHRA and YSYEKL. For the CDR3, the DNA is TGCGCCAGCAGCCAAGAGGGAGCAGGGGGCAGGAATGAGCAGTTCTTC. This translates into CASSQEGAGGRNEQFF.

The chain combines TRBV2 with TRBJ1-2; D might be TRBD1 (6 bases). The V gene lost 6 bases and the J gene lost 4 bases, with 12 bases spanning the gap. This CDR3 has 13 amino acids. Germline V gene sequence: CDR1 SNHLY, CDR2 FYNNEI. CDR3 sequence reads: CASSDRTSYGYTF. CDR3 nucleotides: TGTGCCAGCAGCGACAGGACCTCCTATGGCTACACCTTC.